The text below deals with one T cell receptor (beta chain). The data were taken from a study of OX40 agonist ivuxolimab in advanced cancers. The assay was immunoSEQ multiplex PCR, and TCRdb's table has in-frame clones only and misses some. The table records 69,000 or so clones, around 80% of them present only once. This CDR3 spans 16 amino acids. Germline loops: CDR1 KGHSH, CDR2 LQKENI. V was cut by 3 bases and J by 4 bases, with 16 bases left in between. Anyone with autoimmune disease history or systemic immunosuppression was excluded. The origin of this receptor is an adult with an advanced solid tumor such as melanoma, head and neck, liver or kidney cancer. The material sequenced was CD4+ or CD8+ T cells sorted from blood, taken in a trial of the OX40 agonist ivuxolimab. The chain has TRBV18 and TRBJ2-1, with D perhaps TRBD1 (5 bases). CDR3 residues: CASSPRFQGYYNEQFF. CDR3 nucleotides: TGTGCCAGCTCACCCAGATTCCAGGGCTATTACAATGAGCAGTTCTTC.